Listed below are T cell receptor beta chains from one sample, sequenced in a study. TCRdb itself ran the 5' RACE reads through MiXCR, one entry per CDR3 protein. The sample carries 35,000 to 50,000 distinct CDR3 sequences, approximately 28% recorded once. Sequencing used tumor-infiltrating memory CD4+ T cells sorted from the breast tumor. Receptor source: a female donor with breast cancer. CDR3s include the opening cysteine and the closing phenylalanine or tryptophan. A D gene is named only where the DNA matches it firmly. Part of the rows lack a size; the others show once, few, many or a class for expanded clones.

cdr3_nt,cdr3_aa,d_call,j_call,clone_size,v_call
TGCAGCGTTTCCGGAGCTCATGAGCAGTTCTTC,CSVSGAHEQFF,-,TRBJ2-1,few,TRBV29-1
TGTGCCAGCAGCTTGACCATGTTTGGTGGGACAGGCGACTACGACCTCCACTTT,CASSLTMFGGTGDYDLHF,TRBD1,TRBJ1-6,few,TRBV5-6
TGTGCCACCAGCAGAGATGGGGACAGGGAAGGGCAGCCCCAGCATTTT,CATSRDGDREGQPQHF,TRBD1,TRBJ1-5,-,TRBV15
TGTGCCGGCAGCCAAGATCTACAGAGATTAGAGACCCAGTACTTC,CAGSQDLQRLETQYF,-,TRBJ2-5,-,TRBV3-1
TGTGCCAGCAGCTCCCGAGCCAAAAACATTCAGTACTTC,CASSSRAKNIQYF,-,TRBJ2-4,-,TRBV7-2
TGCAGTGCTGAAGGAGACTGGGGCGAGCAGTACTTC,CSAEGDWGEQYF,-,TRBJ2-7,-,TRBV20-1
TGCAGTGCTAGAGACGGGATGAGCACAGATACGCAGTATTTT,CSARDGMSTDTQYF,-,TRBJ2-3,-,TRBV20-1
TGTGCCAGCAGCAAACGCTCTAGCGCAGATACGCAGTATTTT,CASSKRSSADTQYF,-,TRBJ2-3,once,TRBV3-1
TGTGCCAGCAGTTACTCTGGGGGGGGGTACACCGGGGAGCTGTTTTTT,CASSYSGGGYTGELFF,TRBD2,TRBJ2-2,few,TRBV6-5
TGTGCCAGCAACGTACGGGACGTCGGGGAGCTGTTTTTT,CASNVRDVGELFF,-,TRBJ2-2,-,TRBV9
TGTGCCAGCAGCCAAGAACAGGTGACTGAAGCTTTCTTT,CASSQEQVTEAFF,-,TRBJ1-1,many,TRBV4-2
TGTGCCACCAGCAGTACGCGACAGGAGCCCTACGAGCAGTACTTC,CATSSTRQEPYEQYF,-,TRBJ2-7,many,TRBV24-1
TGTGCCAGCAGCGGCGGCGCACAGGGGCCCCAAGAGACCCGGTACTTC,CASSGGAQGPQETRYF,TRBD1,TRBJ2-5,-,TRBV5-5
TGTGCCAGCAGCCCTATGGGCACAGCAGACAATCAGCCCCAGCATTTT,CASSPMGTADNQPQHF,-,TRBJ1-5,few,TRBV7-6
TGTGCCAGCAGCGTATCGACAGGGGAACACATTCAGTACTTC,CASSVSTGEHIQYF,TRBD1,TRBJ2-4,few,TRBV9
TGCGCCAGCAGCCAAGAGCGGCAGGCACGGGGGGAGACCCAGTACTTC,CASSQERQARGETQYF,-,TRBJ2-5,-,TRBV4-1
TGTGCCAGCAGCTCCGGGACTATTCAAGAGACCCAGTACTTC,CASSSGTIQETQYF,TRBD2,TRBJ2-5,-,TRBV6-5
TGTGCCAGCACCACCCGGCCACTTCAAGAAGGCTACACCTTC,CASTTRPLQEGYTF,-,TRBJ1-2,many,TRBV6-5
TGTGCCAGCAGCCCTCGGGGTAGCGGGATGCGTACAGATACGCAGTATTTT,CASSPRGSGMRTDTQYF,TRBD2,TRBJ2-3,-,TRBV7-2
TGTGCCAGCAGGGGAATGGGAAATCAGCCCCAGCATTTT,CASRGMGNQPQHF,-,TRBJ1-5,-,TRBV12-3/TRBV12-4
TGTGCCAGCAGCTTGGCAGCGGGTAGTACGGAGTCCCAGTACTTC,CASSLAAGSTESQYF,-,TRBJ2-5,-,TRBV7-9
TGTGCCAGCTCCCGAGGGTATCTAAGAACCTACGAGCAGTACTTC,CASSRGYLRTYEQYF,-,TRBJ2-7,-,TRBV7-2
TGCGCCAGCAGCTTGTCCCAGCGGAGAAACAATGAGCAGTTCTTC,CASSLSQRRNNEQFF,-,TRBJ2-1,-,TRBV5-1
TGCGCCACTTCTAGGGGGGACATCCTTTCCCCGGAGACCCAGTACTTC,CATSRGDILSPETQYF,-,TRBJ2-5,many,TRBV5-1
TGTGCCAGCAGCCACGAAAGCGGGAGTAACCCCGGGGAGCTGTTTTTT,CASSHESGSNPGELFF,TRBD2,TRBJ2-2,-,TRBV7-3
TGTGCCAGCAGCTCCGCTCTGAACACTGAAGCTTTCTTT,CASSSALNTEAFF,-,TRBJ1-1,many,TRBV7-6
TGTGCCAGCAGTCCCGTTGCCTATAATTCACCCCTCCACTTT,CASSPVAYNSPLHF,-,TRBJ1-6,few,TRBV27
TGTGCCAGCAGTTTTTTGGGTGAAGCTTTCTTT,CASSFLGEAFF,-,TRBJ1-1,-,TRBV12-3/TRBV12-4
TGTGCCAGCAGCTTAGGGCGAGGGGCCGTCGAGGCAGAGACCCAGTACTTC,CASSLGRGAVEAETQYF,-,TRBJ2-5,-,TRBV7-9
TGTGCCAGCAGCCACAGGGGGGGCTTCTACGAGCAGTACTTC,CASSHRGGFYEQYF,-,TRBJ2-7,-,TRBV4-2
TGTGCCAGCAGCTTGGTAGCGGGAGAAGAGGCCCAGTACTTC,CASSLVAGEEAQYF,TRBD2,TRBJ2-5,-,TRBV7-9
TGCAGTGTCCGACTAGCATATGAGCAGTTCTTC,CSVRLAYEQFF,TRBD2,TRBJ2-1,-,TRBV20-1
TGTGCCAGCAGACCCCCACTAGACAGCCAATGGCTTGGAAACACCATATATTTT,CASRPPLDSQWLGNTIYF,-,TRBJ1-3,few,TRBV27
TGTGCCAGCACCCCCGGCAGTGGGAATTCACCCCTCCACTTT,CASTPGSGNSPLHF,-,TRBJ1-6,-,TRBV27
TGTGCCAGCAGTTATCTAACAGGGGCTGAGCAGTTCTTC,CASSYLTGAEQFF,TRBD1,TRBJ2-1,-,TRBV27
TGTGCCAGCAGTGGGGGGGGGGAGACCCAGTACTTC,CASSGGGETQYF,TRBD2,TRBJ2-5,few,TRBV6-6
TGTGCCAGCAGCTTAATTGGGGGCGCCGACCAAGAGACCCAGTACTTC,CASSLIGGADQETQYF,-,TRBJ2-5,-,TRBV7-3
TGTGCCTGGAGCCAGAGCGGGAGGGGAGATACGCAGTATTTT,CAWSQSGRGDTQYF,TRBD2,TRBJ2-3,-,TRBV30
TGTGCCAGCAGTCCCGGATTCTACGAGCAGTACTTC,CASSPGFYEQYF,-,TRBJ2-7,-,TRBV12-3/TRBV12-4
TGTGCCAGCAGCCCCCGAGGACAGAGCTCCTATAATTCACCCCTCCACTTT,CASSPRGQSSYNSPLHF,-,TRBJ1-6,-,TRBV9
TGTGCCAGCCGTCAGACAGGCAAAACTAACTATGGCTACACCTTC,CASRQTGKTNYGYTF,-,TRBJ1-2,-,TRBV28
TGTGCCAGCAGTTTTGTGGGGGCCGGCCAAGAGACCCAGTACTTC,CASSFVGAGQETQYF,-,TRBJ2-5,-,TRBV28
TGTGCCAGCAGCGAATCTCCGGTGGAAAAACTGTTTTTT,CASSESPVEKLFF,-,TRBJ1-4,many,TRBV7-3
TGTGCCAGCAGCCATAACCAGGACAACACCGGGGAGCTGTTTTTT,CASSHNQDNTGELFF,-,TRBJ2-2,few,TRBV3-1
TGCAGTGCTATCCGTGCTTACCCCTCACCCCTCCACTTT,CSAIRAYPSPLHF,-,TRBJ1-6,medium-sized,TRBV20-1
TGTGCCAGCAGTGGCGGACGAACCTACGAGCAGTACTTC,CASSGGRTYEQYF,-,TRBJ2-7,-,TRBV7-9
TGCAGCGTTCAACTAGATATAGAAACGCAGTATTTT,CSVQLDIETQYF,-,TRBJ2-3,-,TRBV29-1
TGTGCCAGCAGTCCCCCGACTAGCGGGAGCACAGATACGCAGTATTTT,CASSPPTSGSTDTQYF,TRBD2,TRBJ2-3,once,TRBV28